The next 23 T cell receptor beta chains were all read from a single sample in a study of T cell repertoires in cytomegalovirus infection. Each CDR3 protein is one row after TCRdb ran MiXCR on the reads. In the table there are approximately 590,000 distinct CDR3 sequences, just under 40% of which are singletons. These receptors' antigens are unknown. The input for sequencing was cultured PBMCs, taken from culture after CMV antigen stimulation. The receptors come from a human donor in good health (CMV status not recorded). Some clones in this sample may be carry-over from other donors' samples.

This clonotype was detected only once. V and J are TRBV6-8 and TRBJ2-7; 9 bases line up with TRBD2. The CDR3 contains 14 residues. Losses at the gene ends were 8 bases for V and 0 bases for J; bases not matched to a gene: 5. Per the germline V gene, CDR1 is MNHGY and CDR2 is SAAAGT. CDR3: CASRQRGASYEQYF. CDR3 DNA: TGTGCCAGCCGACAGCGGGGGGCCTCCTACGAGCAGTACTTC.

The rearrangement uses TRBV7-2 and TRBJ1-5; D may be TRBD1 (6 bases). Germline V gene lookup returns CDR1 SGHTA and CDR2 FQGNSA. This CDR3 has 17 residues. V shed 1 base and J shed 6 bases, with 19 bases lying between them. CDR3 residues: CASSLEGGGSPSQPQHF. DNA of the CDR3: TGTGCCAGCAGCTTAGAGGGGGGGGGGTCCCCAAGTCAGCCCCAGCATTTT.

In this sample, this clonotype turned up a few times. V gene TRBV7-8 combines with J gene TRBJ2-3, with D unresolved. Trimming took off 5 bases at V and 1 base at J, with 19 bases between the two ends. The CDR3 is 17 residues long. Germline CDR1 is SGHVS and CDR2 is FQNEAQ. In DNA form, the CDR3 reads TGTGCCAGCAGCCTAGGAGCAGGCGTTCTCGGCACAGATACGCAGTATTTT. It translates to CASSLGAGVLGTDTQYF.

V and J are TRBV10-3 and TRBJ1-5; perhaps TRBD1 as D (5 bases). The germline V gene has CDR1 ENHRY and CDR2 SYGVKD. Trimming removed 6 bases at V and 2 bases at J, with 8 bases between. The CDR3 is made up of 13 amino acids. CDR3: CAIRGDRNQPQHF. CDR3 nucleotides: TGTGCCATCAGGGGGGACCGCAATCAGCCCCAGCATTTT.

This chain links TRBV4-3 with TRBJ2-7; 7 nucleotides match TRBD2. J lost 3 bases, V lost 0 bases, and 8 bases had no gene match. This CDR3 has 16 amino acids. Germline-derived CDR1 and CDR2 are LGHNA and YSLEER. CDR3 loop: CASSQEVAGRVYEQYF. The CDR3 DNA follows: TGCGCCAGCAGCCAAGAGGTAGCGGGTCGAGTCTACGAGCAGTACTTC.

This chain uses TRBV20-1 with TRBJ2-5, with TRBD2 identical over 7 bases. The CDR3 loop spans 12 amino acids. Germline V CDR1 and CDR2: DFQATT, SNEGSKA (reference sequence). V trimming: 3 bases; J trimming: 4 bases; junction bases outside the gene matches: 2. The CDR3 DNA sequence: TGCAGTGCTAGCCCGGGAGGAGAGACCCAGTACTTC. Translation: CSASPGGETQYF.

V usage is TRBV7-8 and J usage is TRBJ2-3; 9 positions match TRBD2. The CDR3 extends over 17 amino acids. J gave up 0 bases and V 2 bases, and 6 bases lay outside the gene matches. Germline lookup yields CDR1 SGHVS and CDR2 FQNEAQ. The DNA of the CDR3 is TGTGCCAGCAGCTTACGGGCTAGCGGGACTAGCACAGATACGCAGTATTTT. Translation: CASSLRASGTSTDTQYF.

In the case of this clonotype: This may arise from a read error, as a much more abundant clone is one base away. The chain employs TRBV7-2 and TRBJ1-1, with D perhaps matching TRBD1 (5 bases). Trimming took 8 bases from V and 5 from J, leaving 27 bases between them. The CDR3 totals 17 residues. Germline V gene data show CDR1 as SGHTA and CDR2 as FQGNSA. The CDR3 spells CASGPKNDRTHGTEAFF. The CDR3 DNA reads TGTGCCAGCGGCCCGAAAAACGACAGAACCCATGGAACTGAAGCTTTCTTT. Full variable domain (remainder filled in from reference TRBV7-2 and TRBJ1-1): GAGVSQSPSNKVTEKGKDVELRCDPISGHTALYWYRQSLGQGLEFLIYFQGNSAPDKSGLPSDRFSAERTGGSVSTLTIQRTQQEDSAVYLCASGPKNDRTHGTEAFFGQGTRLTVV.

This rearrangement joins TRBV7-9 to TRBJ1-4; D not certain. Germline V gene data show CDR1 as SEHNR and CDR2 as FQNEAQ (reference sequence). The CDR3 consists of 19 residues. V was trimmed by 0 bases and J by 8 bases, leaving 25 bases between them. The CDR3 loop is CASSLAPGLRSLNKEKLFF. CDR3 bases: TGTGCCAGCAGCTTAGCGCCCGGGCTACGATCATTAAATAAGGAAAAACTGTTTTTT.

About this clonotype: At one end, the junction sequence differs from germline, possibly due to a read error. This CDR3 is CASSYVTRGPLVF. The CDR3 DNA sequence: TGTGCCAGCAGCTATGTCACTCGGGGCCCGTTGGTCTTC. The chain uses TRBV7-8 and TRBJ2-1; either TRBD1 or TRBD2 may supply D (5 bases each). The CDR3 has 13 amino acids. Per the germline V gene, CDR1 is SGHVS and CDR2 is FQNEAQ.

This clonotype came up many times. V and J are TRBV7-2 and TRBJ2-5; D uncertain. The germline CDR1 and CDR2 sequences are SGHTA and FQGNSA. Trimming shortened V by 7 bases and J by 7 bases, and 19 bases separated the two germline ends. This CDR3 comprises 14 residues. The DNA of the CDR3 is TGTGCCAGCAACGCTTGGGCACTACCACTGACCCAGTACTTC. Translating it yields CASNAWALPLTQYF.

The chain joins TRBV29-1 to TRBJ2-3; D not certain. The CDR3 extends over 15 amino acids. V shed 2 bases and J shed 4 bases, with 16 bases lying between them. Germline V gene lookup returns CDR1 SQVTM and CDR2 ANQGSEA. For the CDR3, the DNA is TGCAGCGTTGAACTACCGCGCGAGCACCCAGATACGCAGTATTTT. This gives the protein CSVELPREHPDTQYF.

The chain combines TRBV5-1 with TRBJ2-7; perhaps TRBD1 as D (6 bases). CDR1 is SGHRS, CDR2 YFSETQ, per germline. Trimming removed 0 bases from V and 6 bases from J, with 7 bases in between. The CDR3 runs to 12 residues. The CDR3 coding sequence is TGCGCCAGCAGCTTGGAAGGGGGCGAGCAGTACTTC. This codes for CASSLEGGEQYF.

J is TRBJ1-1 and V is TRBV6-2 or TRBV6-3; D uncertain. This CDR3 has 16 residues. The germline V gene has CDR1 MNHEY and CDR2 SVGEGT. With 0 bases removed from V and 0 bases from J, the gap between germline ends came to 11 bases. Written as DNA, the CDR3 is TGTGCCAGCAGTTACTCCAGGCGATCTATGAACACTGAAGCTTTCTTT. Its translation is CASSYSRRSMNTEAFF.

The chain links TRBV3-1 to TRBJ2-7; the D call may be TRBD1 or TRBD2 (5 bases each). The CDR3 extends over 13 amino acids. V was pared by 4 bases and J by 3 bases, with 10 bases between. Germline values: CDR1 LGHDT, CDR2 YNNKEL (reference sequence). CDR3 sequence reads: CASSPGALYEQYF. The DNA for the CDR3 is TGTGCCAGCAGCCCCGGGGCCCTCTACGAGCAGTACTTC.

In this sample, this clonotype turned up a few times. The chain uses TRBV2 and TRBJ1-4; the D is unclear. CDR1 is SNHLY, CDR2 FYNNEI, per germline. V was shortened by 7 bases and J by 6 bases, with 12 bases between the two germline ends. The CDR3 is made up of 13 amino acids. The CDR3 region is CASTSGEDEKLFF. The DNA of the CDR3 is TGTGCCAGCACCAGTGGGGAAGATGAAAAACTGTTTTTT.

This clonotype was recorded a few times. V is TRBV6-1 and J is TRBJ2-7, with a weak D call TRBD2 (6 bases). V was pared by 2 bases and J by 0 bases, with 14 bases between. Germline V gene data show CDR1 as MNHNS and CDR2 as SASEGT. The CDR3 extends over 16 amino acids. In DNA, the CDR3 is TGTGCCAGCAGTGAAAGCCCGGAGGGTTCCTCCTACGAGCAGTACTTC. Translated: CASSESPEGSSYEQYF.

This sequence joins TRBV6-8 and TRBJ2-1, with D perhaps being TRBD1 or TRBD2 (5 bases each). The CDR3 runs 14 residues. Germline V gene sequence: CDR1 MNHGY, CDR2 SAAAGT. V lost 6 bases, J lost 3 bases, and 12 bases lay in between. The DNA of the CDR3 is TGTGCCAGCAGAACCGGGACCGTCTACAATGAGCAGTTCTTC. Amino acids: CASRTGTVYNEQFF.

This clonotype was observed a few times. As DNA, the CDR3 is TGTGCCAGCAGCCAGGGACTGCAAGAGACCCAGTACTTC. As protein: CASSQGLQETQYF. The chain carries TRBV11-2 and TRBJ2-5; TRBD2 is a possible D gene (6 bases). The germline V and J ends were trimmed by 5 bases and 2 bases, with 9 bases remaining between them. The CDR3 extends over 13 amino acids. The germline V gene has CDR1 SGHAT and CDR2 FQNNGV.

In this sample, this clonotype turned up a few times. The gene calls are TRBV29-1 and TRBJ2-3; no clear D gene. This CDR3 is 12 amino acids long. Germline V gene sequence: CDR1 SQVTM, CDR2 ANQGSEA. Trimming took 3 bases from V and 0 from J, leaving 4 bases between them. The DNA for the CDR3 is TGCAGCGTTGAGGGGAGCACAGATACGCAGTATTTT. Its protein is CSVEGSTDTQYF.

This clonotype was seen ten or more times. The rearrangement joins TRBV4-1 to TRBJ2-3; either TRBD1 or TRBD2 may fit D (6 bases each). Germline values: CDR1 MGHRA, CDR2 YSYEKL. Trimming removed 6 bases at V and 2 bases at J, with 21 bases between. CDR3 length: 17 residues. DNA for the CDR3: TGCGCCAGCAGTCAACCCACGGCCAGGGGACTCACAGATACGCAGTATTTT. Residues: CASSQPTARGLTDTQYF.

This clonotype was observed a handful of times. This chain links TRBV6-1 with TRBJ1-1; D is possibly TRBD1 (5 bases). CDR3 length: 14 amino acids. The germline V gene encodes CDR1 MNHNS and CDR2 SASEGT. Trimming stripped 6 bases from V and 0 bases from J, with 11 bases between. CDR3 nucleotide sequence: TGTGCCAGCAGGTTGGGACTCATGAACACTGAAGCTTTCTTT. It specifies CASRLGLMNTEAFF.

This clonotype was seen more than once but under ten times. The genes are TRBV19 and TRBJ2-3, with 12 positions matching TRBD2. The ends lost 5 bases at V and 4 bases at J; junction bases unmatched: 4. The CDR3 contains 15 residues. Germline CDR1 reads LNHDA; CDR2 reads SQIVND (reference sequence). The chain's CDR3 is CASSRGLAGSDTQYF. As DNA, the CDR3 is TGTGCCAGTAGTCGGGGACTAGCGGGCTCAGATACGCAGTATTTT.